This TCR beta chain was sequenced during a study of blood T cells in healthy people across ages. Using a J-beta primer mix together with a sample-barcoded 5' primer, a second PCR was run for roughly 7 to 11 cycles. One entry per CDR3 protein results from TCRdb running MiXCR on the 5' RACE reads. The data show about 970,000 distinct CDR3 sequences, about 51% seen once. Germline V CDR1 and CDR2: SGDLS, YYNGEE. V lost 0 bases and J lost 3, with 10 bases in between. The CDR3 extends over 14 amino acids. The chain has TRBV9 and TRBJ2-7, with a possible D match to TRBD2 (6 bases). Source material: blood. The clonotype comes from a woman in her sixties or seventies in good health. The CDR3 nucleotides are TGTGCCAGCAGCGTAGGGCGGAGGGGCTACGAGCAGTACTTC. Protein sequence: CASSVGRRGYEQYF. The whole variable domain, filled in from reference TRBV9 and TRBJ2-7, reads DSGVTQTPKHLITATGQRVTLRCSPRSGDLSVYWYQQSLDQGLQFLIQYYNGEERAKGNILERFSAQQFPDLHSELNLSSLELGDSALYFCASSVGRRGYEQYFGPGTRLTVT.